Following are 21 T cell receptor beta chains from one sample sequenced in a study of OX40 agonist ivuxolimab in advanced cancers. The protocol was immunoSEQ multiplex PCR, while the TCRdb copy is restricted to in-frame clones and leaves out a portion. The sample shows approximately 84,000 clones, roughly nine tenths of them seen only once. Source: CD4+ or CD8+ T cells sorted from blood, taken in a trial of the OX40 agonist ivuxolimab. The receptor source for this set is an adult with an advanced solid tumor such as melanoma, head and neck, liver or kidney cancer.

This chain joins TRBV27 and TRBJ2-7; D remains unclear. The CDR3 extends over 14 amino acids. V was clipped by 7 bases and J by 1 base, with 14 bases between them. From germline, CDR1 is MNHEY and CDR2 SMNVEV (reference sequence). The CDR3 loop reads CASTRQAYSYEQYV. CDR3 DNA sequence: TGTGCCAGCACGCGGCAGGCCTATTCCTACGAGCAGTACGTC.

V is TRBV9 and J is TRBJ2-3; D is unclear. The V gene's germline CDR1 is SGDLS and CDR2 YYNGEE. V was pared by 0 bases and J by 1 base, with 6 bases between. This CDR3 region has 14 residues. The CDR3 DNA reads as TGTGCCAGCAGCGTAGAACCAGGCACAGATACGCAGTATTTT. Protein product: CASSVEPGTDTQYF.

This chain joins TRBV11-2 and TRBJ2-1; 8 nucleotides agree with TRBD2. J gave up 8 bases and V 7 bases, and 13 bases lay outside the gene matches. CDR1 SGHAT and CDR2 FQNNGV come from the germline V gene. This CDR3 contains 15 residues. The DNA for the CDR3 is TGTGCCAGCACCCCACGGGGGGGGGTAGTGGATGAGCAGTTCTTC. Its translation is CASTPRGGVVDEQFF.

The rearrangement joins TRBV9 to TRBJ2-1, with 10 nucleotides matching TRBD1. CDR1 is SGDLS, CDR2 YYNGEE, per germline. CDR3 length: 15 amino acids. V shed 4 bases and J 4 bases; nucleotides not matched to a gene: 5. The CDR3: CASSPGTGAYNEQFF. CDR3 in DNA: TGTGCCAGCAGCCCAGGGACAGGGGCTTACAATGAGCAGTTCTTC. The variable domain in full, completed from reference TRBV9 and TRBJ2-1, reads DSGVTQTPKHLITATGQRVTLRCSPRSGDLSVYWYQQSLDQGLQFLIQYYNGEERAKGNILERFSAQQFPDLHSELNLSSLELGDSALYFCASSPGTGAYNEQFFGPGTRLTVL.

The chain carries TRBV5-4 and TRBJ2-3, with 10 bases that match TRBD2. The length of the CDR3 is 14 residues. From germline, CDR1 is SGHNT and CDR2 YYREEE (reference sequence). V shed 9 bases and J 2 bases; nucleotides not matched to a gene: 6. The CDR3 bases are TGTGCCACCTCAACTAGCGGGGTCACAGATACGCAGTATTTT. Protein: CATSTSGVTDTQYF.

This chain joins TRBV29-1 and TRBJ1-5; 8 nucleotides match TRBD1. The germline gives CDR1 SQVTM, CDR2 ANQGSEA. The CDR3 loop spans 14 amino acids. V shed 6 bases and J 6 bases; nucleotides not matched to a gene: 10. CDR3 in DNA: TGCAGCGTCGGGACGGGGACAGGAAGTCAGCCCCAGCATTTT. Protein product: CSVGTGTGSQPQHF.

The V gene is TRBV28, the J gene TRBJ1-1, with D hard to call. V lost 8 bases and J 0 bases, leaving 1 base between the germline ends. This CDR3 comprises 10 residues. The germline V gene encodes CDR1 MDHEN and CDR2 SYDVKM. CDR3 DNA: TGTGCCAGCGTGAACACTGAAGCTTTCTTT. Its protein is CASVNTEAFF.

The V gene is TRBV18, the J gene TRBJ2-4, with 9 positions matching TRBD1. The CDR3 is 16 amino acids. Per germline, CDR1 KGHSH and CDR2 LQKENI. After removal of 0 bases from V and 7 bases from J, the junction contained 7 bases not matched to a gene. The CDR3 DNA follows: TGTGCCAGCTCACCACCGGGACAGGGTCTTCGGAACATTCAGTACTTC. As protein: CASSPPGQGLRNIQYF.

This rearrangement joins TRBV19 to TRBJ2-7; 8 bases are shared with TRBD1. CDR3 length: 15 amino acids. V was clipped by 6 bases and J by 1 base; unmatched bases: 8. Germline V CDR1 and CDR2: LNHDA, SQIVND (reference sequence). CDR3: CASRHPGQESYEQYF. DNA for the CDR3: TGTGCCAGTAGACATCCGGGACAGGAATCCTACGAGCAGTACTTC. Full variable domain (missing parts from reference TRBV19 and TRBJ2-7): DGGITQSPKYLFRKEGQNVTLSCEQNLNHDAMYWYRQDPGQGLRLIYYSQIVNDFQKGDIAEGYSVSREKKESFPLTVTSAQKNPTAFYLCASRHPGQESYEQYFGPGTRLTVT.

V usage is TRBV6-4 and J usage is TRBJ1-6; maybe TRBD1 (5 bases). This CDR3 contains 15 residues. V was trimmed by 0 bases and J by 10 bases, leaving 13 bases between them. Germline V gene data show CDR1 as MRHNA and CDR2 as SNTAGT. This chain's CDR3 is CASSDSSRGGSPLHF. CDR3 in DNA: TGTGCCAGCAGTGACTCGAGTCGGGGGGGATCACCCCTCCACTTT.

This rearrangement joins TRBV7-2 to TRBJ2-4; D not resolved. The CDR3 is 14 residues long. V dropped 1 base and J dropped 0 bases, with 4 bases sitting between them. CDR1 SGHTA and CDR2 FQGNSA come from the germline V gene. The CDR3: CASSLVPAKNIQYF. CDR3 coding DNA: TGTGCCAGCAGCTTAGTTCCAGCCAAAAACATTCAGTACTTC.

V and J are TRBV5-5 and TRBJ1-2; 7 bases line up with TRBD1. V was clipped by 3 bases and J by 4 bases; unmatched bases: 9. From germline, CDR1 is SGHKS and CDR2 YYEKEE (reference sequence). The CDR3 loop spans 15 amino acids. The CDR3 DNA reads as TGTGCCAGCAGCTACGACAGGGCGATGCCCTATGGCTACACCTTC. The encoded protein is CASSYDRAMPYGYTF.

CDR3 sequence: CASSLGVGGNTIYF. The CDR3 bases are TGTGCCAGCAGTTTGGGAGTTGGTGGAAACACCATATATTTT. The J gene is TRBJ1-3, the V gene TRBV27, with no clear D. The CDR3 consists of 14 residues. The ends were cut back, 3 bases at V and 3 bases at J, with 9 bases in the middle. Germline lookup yields CDR1 MNHEY and CDR2 SMNVEV (reference sequence).

The chain has TRBV7-9 and TRBJ1-2, with TRBD1 as a possible D gene (5 bases). The V end lost 7 bases, the J end lost 5 bases, and 23 bases lay between the germline ends. Germline CDR1 is SEHNR and CDR2 is FQNEAQ (reference sequence). The CDR3 has 16 residues. The CDR3 spells CASILEPGGLSYGYTF. The CDR3 DNA reads TGTGCCAGCATCCTCGAACCGGGGGGACTTAGTTATGGCTACACCTTC.

V is TRBV28 and J is TRBJ2-7, with 11 bases fitting TRBD2. The V gene's germline CDR1 is MDHEN and CDR2 SYDVKM. The junction had 6 bases not matched to a gene; V was cut back by 6 bases and J by 5 bases. This CDR3 is built from 14 residues. This chain's CDR3 is CASSLSGRAHEQYF. DNA of the CDR3: TGTGCCAGCAGCCTTAGCGGGAGGGCCCACGAGCAGTACTTC.

This chain links TRBV9 with TRBJ2-7, with TRBD2 matching 10 bases. The CDR3 runs 16 residues. With V trimmed by 0 bases and J by 0 bases, 3 bases remained unmatched. Looked up from germline, CDR1 is SGDLS and CDR2 is YYNGEE. This CDR3 is CASSVAAGGSSYEQYF. CDR3 in DNA: TGTGCCAGCAGCGTAGCAGCGGGGGGGAGCTCCTACGAGCAGTACTTC.

Only a few counts were recorded for this clone. The chain has TRBV27 and TRBJ2-2, with D tentatively TRBD1 (6 bases). The CDR3 sequence is 15 residues long. Germline values: CDR1 MNHEY, CDR2 SMNVEV (reference sequence). Between the trimmed V and J ends, which lost 5 bases and 7 bases, there was a span of 17 bases. CDR3 loop: CASSRRQDGIGELFF. CDR3 in DNA: TGTGCCAGCAGTAGGAGACAGGATGGCATCGGGGAGCTGTTTTTT.

In its sample, this clone was seen a few times. The chain employs TRBV7-9 and TRBJ2-1, with TRBD2 identical over 10 bases. From germline, CDR1 is SEHNR and CDR2 FQNEAQ (reference sequence). This CDR3 is built from 16 residues. The trim removed 5 bases at V and 5 bases at J, leaving 9 bases unmatched. The CDR3 DNA is TGTGCCAGCAGCCGATCGACTAGCGGGCATCACAATGAGCAGTTCTTC. Translated, it gives CASSRSTSGHHNEQFF.

The rearrangement joins TRBV7-2 to TRBJ1-5; perhaps TRBD1 as D (5 bases). CDR3 length: 13 residues. Looked up from germline, CDR1 is SGHTA and CDR2 is FQGNSA. Trimming took off 5 bases at V and 5 bases at J, with 10 bases between the two ends. The CDR3 DNA reads as TGTGCCAGCAGCCTAGACAGTTATCAGCCCCAGCATTTT. The encoded protein is CASSLDSYQPQHF.

The rearrangement links TRBV27 to TRBJ2-7; 9 bases fit TRBD1. V lost 4 bases to trimming and J lost 2 bases; unmatched junction nucleotides: 15. Germline V gene data show CDR1 as MNHEY and CDR2 as SMNVEV (reference sequence). The CDR3 is 18 residues long. CDR3 region: CASSYLIPGQGNPYEQYV. CDR3 in DNA: TGTGCCAGCAGTTACCTTATCCCGGGACAGGGAAATCCCTACGAGCAGTACGTC.

J is TRBJ2-3 and V is TRBV29-1; D is ambiguous. Germline V gene sequence: CDR1 SQVTM, CDR2 ANQGSEA. This CDR3 is built from 12 residues. V was shortened by 4 bases and J by 0 bases, with 5 bases between the two germline ends. This CDR3 is CSVGYSTDTQYF. The CDR3 DNA follows: TGCAGCGTTGGGTACAGCACAGATACGCAGTATTTT.